This T cell receptor beta chain was documented in a study of beta chain features in type 1 diabetes. Study-level results: Possible PCR preference for shorter templates applied equally to patients and controls. In every one of the four CD4+ subsets, TCRB CDR3s were moderately but significantly shorter in Type 1 diabetes patients. The naive, central memory and Treg TCRB repertoires showed an apparent similarity that was greater among patients than among healthy donors.

To note about this clone: Its antigen is not identified.

Sampling consisted of one heparinised blood draw per donor, averaging around 100 mL. Germline assignment: CDR1 SGHRS and CDR2 YFSETQ. This CDR3 contains 16 residues. V was clipped by 4 bases and J by 3 bases, with 18 bases between them. All of the isolated RNA was reverse transcribed, so expressed TCRB transcripts were sequenced. Some clones are missing from TCRdb's copy, which holds only in-frame ones; the method was immunoSEQ multiplex PCR. The sample shows about 400,000 clones, 10% to 15% of them seen only once. The receptor comes from a man younger than 35 in good health. Sequences were obtained from naive CD4+ T cells from blood. V gene TRBV5-1 combines with J gene TRBJ2-3, with D perhaps matching TRBD2 (5 bases). The CDR3 bases are TGCGCCAGCAGCCGCGCCCAGGAGGTCCTAACAGATACGCAGTATTTT. This codes for CASSRAQEVLTDTQYF.